Given below is one T cell receptor (beta chain) in context. This sample is part of a study of cytomegalovirus exposure and HLA in healthy donors. Profiled with immunoSEQ multiplex PCR; TCRdb holds only in-frame clones, not every one. The table includes some 240,000 clones, approximately 82% detected once. This receptor was identified in a woman in her late teens or twenties in good health and CMV-seronegative. The sample consisted of PBMCs.

CDR3 nucleotides: TGTGCCAGCAGCCTAAACTTTCTAGCGGGGACCTACAATGAGCAGTTCTTC. Translated: CASSLNFLAGTYNEQFF. V is TRBV27 and J is TRBJ2-1; the match to TRBD2 covers 9 bases. Germline V gene sequence: CDR1 MNHEY, CDR2 SMNVEV (reference sequence). V trimming: 6 bases; J trimming: 2 bases; junction bases outside the gene matches: 11. CDR3 length: 17 residues.